This T cell receptor beta chain was captured by sequencing in a study of cytomegalovirus exposure and HLA in healthy donors. Study observations and caveats: Follow-up analysis later connected one missense variant in DCLRE1C with trimming of TCR beta V- and J-genes. Indistinguishable V segments, including TRBV6-2 and TRBV6-3, were excluded. Most TCR sequences showed up rarely, but some public TCRs showed up in many donors. It was confirmed in vitro that a few of the CMV-associated chains were specific for CMV antigens.

As regards this clone: Its antigen remains unknown.

V trimming: 0 bases; J trimming: 15 bases; junction bases outside the gene matches: 7. There are 12 residues in the CDR3. From germline, CDR1 is SGHNT and CDR2 YYREEE (reference sequence). Both 60 Vbeta primers and 13 Jbeta primers went into the PCR. Repertoires were generated with immunoSEQ multiplex PCR, while TCRdb's copy carries only in-frame clones and drops some. The sample shows fewer than 150,000 clones, 75% to 85% of them seen only once. Sequenced input: PBMCs. This chain uses TRBV5-4 with TRBJ2-3, with 7 bases lining up with TRBD2. The sequence was collected from a man between 40 and 49 years old in good health and CMV-seronegative. The CDR3 sequence is CASSLDTGGAYF. CDR3 coding DNA: TGTGCCAGCAGCTTGGATACGGGGGGTGCATATTTT.